The next 26 T cell receptor beta chains were all read from a single sample in a study of a mutant IDH1 vaccine in newly diagnosed glioma. Libraries were prepared by immunoSEQ multiplex PCR; TCRdb keeps only in-frame clonotypes and omits some of them. The sample carries over 50,000 clones, around 90% recorded once. Time point given: week 5, during vaccination. Topical imiquimod was applied with each vaccine dose, which held 300 ug of mutant IDH1 20-mer peptide. The antigens these receptors bind are not known. The sample consisted of PBMCs, taken from a glioma patient whose treatment included an IDH1 peptide vaccine. The receptor set was obtained from a woman between 40 and 50 years old with glioma.

This chain links TRBV7-9 with TRBJ1-1; weak D call: TRBD1 (5 bases). The V end lost 1 base, the J end lost 7 bases, and 13 bases lay between the germline ends. The CDR3 covers 14 residues. In germline, CDR1 is SEHNR, CDR2 FQNEAQ (reference sequence). CDR3 sequence reads: CASSLGAGTYEAFF. In DNA form, the CDR3 reads TGTGCCAGCAGCTTAGGCGCGGGGACCTATGAAGCTTTCTTT. Full variable domain (rest looked up from reference TRBV7-9 and TRBJ1-1): DTGVSQNPRHKITKRGQNVTFRCDPISEHNRLYWYRQTLGQGPEFLTYFQNEAQLEKSRLLSDRFSAERPKGSFSTLEIQRTEQGDSAMYLCASSLGAGTYEAFFGQGTRLTVV.

This chain links TRBV10-2 with TRBJ1-4; 9 bases fit TRBD1. Germline-derived CDR1 and CDR2 are WSHSY and SAAADI. V lost 4 bases and J lost 6; bases outside the gene matches: 9. The CDR3 has 16 residues. The CDR3 spells CASSGGGGQGYEKLFF. The CDR3 nucleotides are TGCGCCAGCAGTGGGGGAGGGGGACAGGGCTATGAAAAACTGTTTTTT.

The chain combines TRBV19 with TRBJ1-5, with TRBD1 as a possible D gene (5 bases). Germline V lookup: CDR1 LNHDA, CDR2 SQIVND (reference sequence). The CDR3 runs 12 residues. V was cut by 10 bases and J by 4 bases, with 11 bases left in between. CDR3 amino acids: CATAQGNQPQHF. The DNA of the CDR3 is TGTGCCACCGCTCAGGGAAATCAGCCCCAGCATTTT.

The V and J genes are TRBV18 and TRBJ2-3, with D possibly TRBD2 on 5 matching bases. The CDR3 is 15 residues long. Trimming took 3 bases from V and 2 from J, leaving 12 bases between them. Germline loops: CDR1 KGHSH, CDR2 LQKENI. CDR3 residues: CASSPIEGTTDTQYF. The CDR3 DNA reads TGTGCCAGCTCACCGATCGAGGGAACCACAGATACGCAGTATTTT.

This clone has just one count. The chain joins TRBV5-4 to TRBJ2-7, with a weak D call TRBD1 (7 bases). This CDR3 is built from 14 residues. CDR1 is SGHNT and CDR2 is YYREEE in the germline V gene (reference sequence). V was pared by 3 bases and J by 7 bases, with 17 bases between. As DNA, the CDR3 is TGTGCCAGCAGCTGGGGGTTACAGGGGAGGGAGCAGTACTTC. Translating gives CASSWGLQGREQYF.

This chain uses TRBV4-1 with TRBJ2-7; possibly TRBD1 for D (5 bases). The length of the CDR3 is 13 residues. V gave up 3 bases and J gave up 3 bases, with 9 bases separating them. Germline CDR1 reads MGHRA; CDR2 reads YSYEKL. This CDR3 is CASSHQDSYEQYF. The CDR3 DNA is TGCGCCAGCAGCCACCAAGACAGCTACGAGCAGTACTTC.

V and J are TRBV5-1 and TRBJ2-2; TRBD2 agrees at 14 bases. With V trimmed by 3 bases and J by 6 bases, 7 bases remained unmatched. Germline V gene sequence: CDR1 SGHRS, CDR2 YFSETQ. The CDR3 loop spans 17 amino acids. The CDR3 DNA is TGCGCCAGCAGCTCATGGACGGGACTAGCGGGAGCCGGGGAGCTGTTTTTT. Residues: CASSSWTGLAGAGELFF.

The chain has TRBV7-8 and TRBJ2-2; TRBD2 is a possible D gene (6 bases). V lost 3 bases and J lost 1, with 9 bases in between. The germline gives CDR1 SGHVS, CDR2 FQNEAQ. The length of the CDR3 is 15 residues. CDR3 bases: TGTGCCAGCAGCTTCCTCGGGAGGAACACCGGGGAGCTGTTTTTT. Translated, it gives CASSFLGRNTGELFF. The variable domain in full, with the rest retrieved from reference TRBV7-8 and TRBJ2-2, is GAGVSQSPRYKVAKRGQDVALRCDPISGHVSLFWYQQALGQGPEFLTYFQNEAQLDKSGLPSDRFFAERPEGSVSTLKIQRTQQEDSAVYLCASSFLGRNTGELFFGEGSRLTVL.

The chain joins TRBV5-6 to TRBJ2-7; perhaps TRBD2 as D (6 bases). Germline loops: CDR1 SGHDT, CDR2 YYEEEE. This CDR3 contains 14 residues. V shed 0 bases and J shed 6 bases, with 13 bases lying between them. Here the CDR3 reads CASSLAKLAIEQYF. Here the CDR3 DNA reads TGTGCCAGCAGCTTGGCCAAACTAGCTATCGAGCAGTACTTC.

The chain links TRBV7-2 to TRBJ2-1, with D tentatively TRBD1 (6 bases). CDR3 size: 16 residues. CDR1 SGHTA and CDR2 FQGNSA come from the germline V gene. V gave up 5 bases and J gave up 2 bases, with 16 bases separating them. The CDR3 bases are TGTGCCAGCAGCCCCCACCGACAGGCCACCTACAATGAGCAGTTCTTC. Its translation: CASSPHRQATYNEQFF.

This chain joins TRBV7-9 and TRBJ2-1; 11 nucleotides align to TRBD2. CDR1 and CDR2 from the germline V gene are SEHNR and FQNEAQ (reference sequence). There are 16 residues in the CDR3. Trimming removed 3 bases from V and 6 bases from J; junction bases left unmatched: 7. DNA for the CDR3: TGTGCCAGCAGCTTTCCGACTAGCGGGAACCTCAATGAGCAGTTCTTC. Translating it yields CASSFPTSGNLNEQFF.

The J gene is TRBJ1-1, the V gene TRBV13, with a possible D match to TRBD1 (5 bases). Germline CDR1 PRHDT, CDR2 FYEKMQ (reference sequence). V dropped 2 bases and J dropped 10 bases, with 11 bases sitting between them. The CDR3 loop spans 12 amino acids. CDR3 bases: TGTGCCAGCAGCTTATTAGGGGCGTTAGCTTTCTTT. It codes for CASSLLGALAFF.

The chain recombines TRBV11-1 with TRBJ2-5; TRBD1 might be the D (5 bases). Trimming stripped 3 bases from V and 1 base from J, with 6 bases between. This CDR3 region has 13 residues. Germline CDR1 and CDR2: SGHAT and FQDESV (reference sequence). CDR3 in amino acids: CASSLGRQETQYF. In nucleotides, the CDR3 is TGTGCCAGCAGCTTGGGGCGCCAAGAGACCCAGTACTTC. The variable domain in full, with the rest retrieved from reference TRBV11-1 and TRBJ2-5, is EAEVAQSPRYKITEKSQAVAFWCDPISGHATLYWYRQILGQGPELLVQFQDESVVDDSQLPKDRFSAERLKGVDSTLKIQPAELGDSAMYLCASSLGRQETQYFGPGTRLLVL.

The rearrangement joins TRBV29-1 to TRBJ2-5; 7 bases are a match to TRBD1. Germline assignment: CDR1 SQVTM and CDR2 ANQGSEA. The CDR3 spans 14 residues. The J segment lost 1 base and the V segment lost 7 bases, leaving 9 bases of the junction unmatched. This chain's CDR3 is CSGRTGVPQETQYF. The CDR3 nucleotides are TGCAGCGGACGGACAGGAGTACCCCAAGAGACCCAGTACTTC.

This chain joins TRBV19 and TRBJ2-2; the D gene is possibly TRBD2 (5 bases). V was cut by 5 bases and J by 8 bases, with 27 bases left in between. The CDR3 consists of 18 residues. Germline-derived CDR1 and CDR2 are LNHDA and SQIVND (reference sequence). This CDR3 is CASSPPGLSSARTGELFF. Here the CDR3 DNA reads TGTGCCAGTAGTCCCCCCGGGTTGAGTAGCGCAAGAACGGGGGAGCTGTTTTTT.

The chain has TRBV5-8 and TRBJ2-7, with D possibly matching TRBD2 (6 bases). The V and J ends lost 2 bases and 6 bases respectively, with 18 bases between them. The CDR3 covers 15 residues. Germline V CDR1 and CDR2: SGHTS, YDEGEE. CDR3: CASSFRAGRPAEQYF. CDR3 sequence (DNA): TGTGCCAGCAGCTTTAGGGCGGGGCGTCCAGCCGAGCAGTACTTC. The variable domain in full, with the rest retrieved from reference TRBV5-8 and TRBJ2-7, is EAGVTQSPTHLIKTRGQQATLRCSPISGHTSVYWYQQALGLGLQFLLWYDEGEERNRGNFPPRFSGRQFPNYSSELNVNALELEDSALYLCASSFRAGRPAEQYFGPGTRLTVT.

V and J are TRBV6-1 and TRBJ1-3; 10 bases align to TRBD1. With 5 bases clipped from V and 2 bases from J, the junction kept 3 bases outside the gene matches. The CDR3 is 15 residues long. The germline V gene encodes CDR1 MNHNS and CDR2 SASEGT. CDR3 residues: CASSWDRGPGNTIYF. For the CDR3, the DNA is TGTGCCAGCAGTTGGGACAGGGGTCCTGGAAACACCATATATTTT.

The table lists this clone with a count of one. The rearrangement links TRBV7-3 to TRBJ2-2; 11 positions agree with TRBD2. Germline CDR1 reads SGHTA; CDR2 reads FQGTGA. This CDR3 has 19 amino acids. V lost 1 base, J lost 2 bases, and 9 bases stayed unmatched. CDR3 loop: CASSLMGLAGGLNTGELFF. CDR3 DNA sequence: TGTGCCAGCAGCTTAATGGGCCTAGCGGGAGGCCTTAACACCGGGGAGCTGTTTTTT.

A single count supports this clone. The J gene is TRBJ2-7, the V gene TRBV5-1; D remains unclear. Trimming took 0 bases from V and 0 from J, leaving 7 bases between them. This CDR3 comprises 14 residues. Germline-derived CDR1 and CDR2 are SGHRS and YFSETQ. In DNA form, the CDR3 reads TGCGCCAGCAGCTTGGAGGGCGCCTCCTACGAGCAGTACTTC. Translating gives CASSLEGASYEQYF.

The gene calls are TRBV7-9 and TRBJ2-5; TRBD1 matches at 7 bases. The CDR3 runs 18 residues. Germline values: CDR1 SEHNR, CDR2 FQNEAQ (reference sequence). The junction had 12 bases not matched to a gene; V was cut back by 2 bases and J by 0 bases. CDR3 sequence: CASSLRGRRTGYQETQYF. CDR3 sequence (DNA): TGTGCCAGCAGCTTAAGGGGGCGGCGGACAGGATACCAAGAGACCCAGTACTTC.

This clone appeared a single time. The rearrangement links TRBV19 to TRBJ2-5; D is possibly TRBD2 (6 bases). The CDR3 totals 15 residues. Deletions cut 4 bases from V and 1 base from J, with 13 bases between. The germline V gene encodes CDR1 LNHDA and CDR2 SQIVND (reference sequence). In nucleotides, the CDR3 is TGTGCCAGTAGTAGGCCCGGGGACTTCCAAGAGACCCAGTACTTC. Amino acids: CASSRPGDFQETQYF.

The genes are TRBV6-1 and TRBJ2-1; 10 positions agree with TRBD2. The length of the CDR3 is 17 residues. V was pared by 3 bases and J by 5 bases, with 10 bases of the junction left unmatched. Germline-derived CDR1 and CDR2 are MNHNS and SASEGT. In DNA, the CDR3 is TGTGCCAGCAGTGACCAATTAGGGACTAGCGCCAACAATGAGCAGTTCTTC. This translates into CASSDQLGTSANNEQFF.

V is TRBV5-1 and J is TRBJ2-1, with D possibly being TRBD1 (8 bases). Trimming left V 6 bases short and J 1 base short, with 29 bases between. This CDR3 is built from 20 residues. CDR1 and CDR2 from the germline V gene are SGHRS and YFSETQ. The CDR3 reads CASKALQGAGAGRSYNEQFF. CDR3 coding DNA: TGCGCCAGCAAGGCACTTCAGGGGGCGGGAGCGGGACGTTCCTACAATGAGCAGTTCTTC.

This chain links TRBV6-5 with TRBJ2-7, with 7 bases that match TRBD1. The trim removed 6 bases at V and 7 bases at J, leaving 12 bases unmatched. The germline V gene encodes CDR1 MNHEY and CDR2 SVGAGI. This CDR3 has 14 amino acids. The CDR3 sequence is CASRMDRWVGEQYF. In DNA, the CDR3 is TGTGCCAGCAGGATGGACAGGTGGGTAGGGGAGCAGTACTTC.

V usage is TRBV19 and J usage is TRBJ2-6; possibly TRBD1 for D (6 bases). Germline V gene data show CDR1 as LNHDA and CDR2 as SQIVND (reference sequence). Trimming left V 6 bases short and J 1 base short, with 16 bases between. The CDR3 is 17 amino acids. CDR3 sequence reads: CASRPGQARSGANVLTF. The CDR3 region has the DNA TGTGCCAGTAGGCCGGGACAAGCCAGATCTGGGGCCAACGTCCTGACTTTC.

The rearrangement links TRBV5-1 to TRBJ1-1, with 9 positions matching TRBD1. This CDR3 is built from 14 residues. V was clipped by 7 bases and J by 6 bases; unmatched bases: 10. From germline, CDR1 is SGHRS and CDR2 YFSETQ. The CDR3 sequence: CASGLQGAVAEAFF. CDR3 coding DNA: TGCGCCAGCGGATTACAGGGGGCAGTTGCTGAAGCTTTCTTT.